These 16 T cell receptor beta chains came from one sample sequenced in a study of control samples from healthy donors and cancer patients. The method was immunoSEQ multiplex PCR; TCRdb's version includes in-frame clones alone and lacks a portion of them. The repertoire holds 140,000 to 150,000 clones, around 90% seen once, with about 4.9% in the top ten. Sequencing was carried out using blood. The receptors derive from a man in his thirties or forties in good health.

The chain recombines TRBV6-1 with TRBJ1-1, with 9 bases fitting TRBD1. The CDR3 runs to 15 residues. CDR1 MNHNS and CDR2 SASEGT come from the germline V gene. Trimming took 0 bases from V and 6 from J; bases not matched to a gene: 5. DNA for the CDR3: TGTGCCAGCAGTGAAGCGGGGACAGGGACGGCTGAAGCTTTCTTT. This gives the protein CASSEAGTGTAEAFF.

The chain employs TRBV30 and TRBJ1-2, with TRBD1 as a possible D gene (5 bases). The CDR3 sequence is 13 residues long. CDR1 is GTSNPN and CDR2 is SVGIG in the germline V gene (reference sequence). V lost 2 bases and J lost 0, with 7 bases in between. The CDR3 nucleotides are TGTGCCTGGAGTAGGGGAGCTAACTATGGCTACACCTTC. This sequence encodes CAWSRGANYGYTF.

The chain has TRBV19 and TRBJ1-5; the D gene is possibly TRBD1 (6 bases). The CDR3 covers 15 residues. Germline V gene sequence: CDR1 LNHDA, CDR2 SQIVND (reference sequence). The V end was cut by 7 bases, the J end by 2 bases, with 15 bases between. The DNA of the CDR3 is TGTGCCAGTACCCCCGGGGGGGGCCGCAATCAGCCCCAGCATTTT. Translating it yields CASTPGGGRNQPQHF.

The V gene is TRBV13, the J gene TRBJ1-4; 7 positions agree with TRBD1. The junction had 12 bases not matched to a gene; V was cut back by 0 bases and J by 5 bases. Germline lookup yields CDR1 PRHDT and CDR2 FYEKMQ (reference sequence). The CDR3 totals 18 residues. The CDR3 nucleotides read TGTGCCAGCAGCTTAGGGACAGGGCAAGGGGACTGGAATGAAAAACTGTTTTTT. As protein: CASSLGTGQGDWNEKLFF.

This chain links TRBV5-1 with TRBJ1-4, with 7 nucleotides matching TRBD1. The CDR3 contains 14 residues. Trimming cost V 1 base and J 8 bases; bases outside gene matches: 5. The germline CDR1 and CDR2 sequences are SGHRS and YFSETQ. DNA of the CDR3: TGCGCCAGCAGCTTGCAAGGGGGCTGGGAAAAACTGTTTTTT. Translated: CASSLQGGWEKLFF.

The chain couples TRBV6-2 or TRBV6-3 to TRBJ2-3, with 9 positions matching TRBD2. The CDR3 covers 20 residues. Looked up from germline, CDR1 is MNHEY and CDR2 is SVGEGT. The J segment lost 2 bases and the V segment lost 2 bases, leaving 17 bases of the junction unmatched. The CDR3 nucleotides read TGTGCCAGCAGTTACGGAGCGGCGGGAGGGCCGGCCGACCCCACAGATACGCAGTATTTT. Translated: CASSYGAAGGPADPTDTQYF.

The chain recombines TRBV6-6 with TRBJ1-1; D remains ambiguous. The CDR3 has 12 amino acids. The germline V gene encodes CDR1 MNHNY and CDR2 SVGAGI (reference sequence). V was cut by 4 bases and J by 12 bases, with 15 bases left in between. The CDR3 DNA follows: TGTGCCAGCAGTTCTACGGACGAGAGGACTTTCTTT. Protein: CASSSTDERTFF.

The chain carries TRBV18 and TRBJ2-3; 7 nucleotides agree with TRBD2. Germline lookup yields CDR1 KGHSH and CDR2 LQKENI. The ends lost 3 bases at V and 2 bases at J; junction bases unmatched: 11. The CDR3 is made up of 17 amino acids. The CDR3 reads CASSPLLARTNTDTQYF. CDR3 in DNA: TGTGCCAGCTCACCTTTACTAGCGCGGACCAACACAGATACGCAGTATTTT.

The chain carries TRBV13 and TRBJ1-2; D is perhaps TRBD1 (5 bases). The CDR3 spans 13 residues. Trimming pared 1 base from V and 5 bases from J, leaving 8 bases between. Germline CDR1 and CDR2: PRHDT and FYEKMQ (reference sequence). In DNA form, the CDR3 reads TGTGCCAGCAGCTTAGACAAGGGGTATGGCTACACCTTC. Translated: CASSLDKGYGYTF. Variable domain in full (rest from reference TRBV13 and TRBJ1-2): AAGVIQSPRHLIKEKRETATLKCYPIPRHDTVYWYQQGPGQDPQFLISFYEKMQSDKGSIPDRFSAQQFSDYHSELNMSSLELGDSALYFCASSLDKGYGYTFGSGTRLTVV.

This chain joins TRBV6-5 and TRBJ1-5, with 9 bases fitting TRBD1. The CDR3 runs to 15 residues. With V trimmed by 6 bases and J by 6 bases, 9 bases remained unmatched. Germline V lookup: CDR1 MNHEY, CDR2 SVGAGI. The CDR3 is CASSTRDRATQPQHF. The DNA of the CDR3 is TGTGCCAGCAGCACCCGGGACAGGGCCACTCAGCCCCAGCATTTT.

The rearrangement links TRBV9 to TRBJ2-2, with D possibly being TRBD2 (6 bases). The CDR3 extends over 14 amino acids. V was clipped by 3 bases and J by 7 bases, with 13 bases between them. Germline-derived CDR1 and CDR2 are SGDLS and YYNGEE. The chain's CDR3 is CASSGDSASGELFF. The CDR3, as DNA: TGTGCCAGCAGCGGGGACTCAGCAAGCGGGGAGCTGTTTTTT.

The chain links TRBV6-5 to TRBJ2-5; D may be TRBD1 (5 bases). This CDR3 region has 15 residues. The germline V gene has CDR1 MNHEY and CDR2 SVGAGI. V lost 7 bases to trimming and J lost 4 bases, with 19 bases between them. The CDR3 region is CASKELGADVETQYF. Written as DNA, the CDR3 is TGTGCCAGCAAGGAGCTAGGGGCCGACGTAGAGACCCAGTACTTC.

The chain carries TRBV4-3 and TRBJ2-7, with D perhaps given as TRBD1 or TRBD2 (7 bases each). Germline loops: CDR1 LGHNA, CDR2 YSLEER. Trimming took 0 bases from V and 5 from J, leaving 14 bases between them. The CDR3 is 15 amino acids. CDR3 in DNA: TGCGCCAGCAGCCAAGATGGGGCAGGGGGGGACGAGCAGTACTTC. Its translation: CASSQDGAGGDEQYF.

On this clone itself: Other DNA sequences in the sample encode the same CDR3. The chain combines TRBV24-1 with TRBJ2-1; no reliable D call. The CDR3 loop spans 17 amino acids. V was pared by 4 bases and J by 0 bases, with 15 bases between. The germline V gene encodes CDR1 KGHDR and CDR2 SFDVKD. CDR3 loop: CATSERTGQSSYNEQFF. CDR3 nucleotide sequence: TGTGCCACCAGTGAAAGGACCGGCCAGAGCTCCTACAATGAGCAGTTCTTC.

The V and J genes are TRBV27 and TRBJ1-2, with 10 bases lining up with TRBD1. Germline V gene data show CDR1 as MNHEY and CDR2 as SMNVEV (reference sequence). The CDR3 has 13 residues. V was pared by 4 bases and J by 6 bases, with 2 bases of the junction left unmatched. DNA of the CDR3: TGTGCCAGCAGTTCTGGACAGGGGGATGGCTACACCTTC. Translating it yields CASSSGQGDGYTF.

This clone appeared a few times. V usage is TRBV18 and J usage is TRBJ2-3; D gene ambiguous. There are 13 residues in the CDR3. V lost 5 bases and J lost 9, with 15 bases in between. Germline V gene data show CDR1 as KGHSH and CDR2 as LQKENI. The CDR3 coding sequence is TGTGCCAGCTCAGACCAGAAAGGACGGACGCAGTATTTT. Protein product: CASSDQKGRTQYF.